This passage covers 26 T cell receptor beta chains from one sample sequenced in a study of radiotherapy plus CTLA-4 blockade in lung cancer. Generated by immunoSEQ multiplex PCR, the TCRdb table keeps only in-frame clones and is missing some. The sample contains 75,000 to 80,000 clones, approximately 86% of which appear only once. The source was peripheral blood, collected from a patient treated with radiotherapy plus ipilimumab. Receptors were obtained from a human donor with non-small cell lung cancer who had stable disease on radiotherapy plus ipilimumab.

The chain has TRBV10-3 and TRBJ2-7; TRBD1 agrees at 7 bases. V lost 5 bases to trimming and J lost 3 bases; unmatched junction nucleotides: 1. The CDR3 contains 12 residues. CDR1 is ENHRY and CDR2 is SYGVKD in the germline V gene. This CDR3 is CAISRDSYEQYF. The CDR3 DNA reads TGTGCCATCAGTCGGGACAGCTACGAGCAGTACTTC.

This chain uses TRBV6-5 with TRBJ1-1; TRBD1 is a possible D gene (6 bases). From germline, CDR1 is MNHEY and CDR2 SVGAGI. The V end lost 0 bases, the J end lost 4 bases, and 9 bases lay between the germline ends. This CDR3 region has 14 residues. Here the CDR3 reads CASSYSGGSTEAFF. CDR3 sequence (DNA): TGTGCCAGCAGTTACTCGGGGGGCTCCACTGAAGCTTTCTTT.

V gene TRBV18 combines with J gene TRBJ2-4; tentatively, D is TRBD1 (6 bases). V was trimmed by 3 bases and J by 0 bases, leaving 12 bases between them. Germline V gives CDR1 KGHSH, CDR2 LQKENI. CDR3 length equals 16 residues. The CDR3 sequence: CASSPTGFGAKNIQYF. CDR3 coding DNA: TGTGCCAGCTCACCTACAGGGTTTGGAGCCAAAAACATTCAGTACTTC.

The chain couples TRBV11-3 to TRBJ1-3; maybe TRBD1 (6 bases). Germline V CDR1 and CDR2: SGHNT, YENEEA. CDR3 length: 16 residues. Trimming removed 7 bases from V and 0 bases from J, with 16 bases in between. The DNA for the CDR3 is TGTGCCAGCAAACTAAACAGGGATTACTCTGGAAACACCATATATTTT. Protein: CASKLNRDYSGNTIYF.

In this sample, this clone turned up once. The rearrangement uses TRBV28 and TRBJ2-7, with 7 bases lining up with TRBD1. The CDR3 sequence is 13 residues long. The V segment lost 6 bases and the J segment 4 bases; nucleotides outside the gene matches: 6. CDR1 MDHEN and CDR2 SYDVKM come from the germline V gene. In nucleotides, the CDR3 is TGTGCCAGCAGAAGCGACAGGGCATACGAGCAGTACTTC. This translates into CASRSDRAYEQYF. Using reference TRBV28 and TRBJ2-7 for the parts outside the CDR3, the full variable domain is DVKVTQSSRYLVKRTGEKVFLECVQDMDHENMFWYRQDPGLGLRLIYFSYDVKMKEKGDIPEGYSVSREKKERFSLILESASTNQTSMYLCASRSDRAYEQYFGPGTRLTVT.

The table lists this clone with a count of one. The chain is built from TRBV13 and TRBJ1-6; D is perhaps TRBD1 (6 bases). V was shortened by 4 bases and J by 6 bases, with 13 bases between the two germline ends. Germline V gene data show CDR1 as PRHDT and CDR2 as FYEKMQ (reference sequence). This CDR3 is built from 15 residues. This CDR3 reads CASSSPGQVNSPLHF. DNA for the CDR3: TGTGCCAGCAGCTCCCCGGGACAAGTTAATTCACCCCTCCACTTT.

V gene TRBV11-1 combines with J gene TRBJ2-7, with D possibly called TRBD1 or TRBD2 (5 bases each). CDR3 length equals 14 residues. V was cut by 5 bases and J by 2 bases, with 13 bases left in between. Germline V gene lookup returns CDR1 SGHAT and CDR2 FQDESV (reference sequence). CDR3: CASSHRDPPYEQYF. The CDR3, as DNA: TGTGCCAGCAGCCACCGGGACCCCCCCTACGAGCAGTACTTC.

V usage is TRBV10-1 and J usage is TRBJ2-2; D ambiguous. CDR3 size: 14 residues. V lost 3 bases and J 1 base, leaving 6 bases between the germline ends. CDR1 is WNHNN and CDR2 is SYGVQD in the germline V gene (reference sequence). The CDR3 is CASSDPGNTGELFF. CDR3 coding DNA: TGCGCCAGCAGTGACCCCGGGAACACCGGGGAGCTGTTTTTT.

The V gene is TRBV7-2, the J gene TRBJ1-1; D might be TRBD1 (5 bases). The V gene's germline CDR1 is SGHTA and CDR2 FQGNSA. V lost 5 bases to trimming and J lost 4 bases, with 17 bases between them. The CDR3 length is 15 residues. The DNA of the CDR3 is TGTGCCAGCAGCCAATCCGGGGCCAGGTCCACTGAAGCTTTCTTT. Protein product: CASSQSGARSTEAFF.

This clone was seen a single time. The V and J genes are TRBV2 and TRBJ1-2; D unresolved. The germline V gene encodes CDR1 SNHLY and CDR2 FYNNEI. CDR3 size: 14 residues. The V gene lost 6 bases and the J gene lost 2 bases, with 13 bases spanning the gap. CDR3 region: CASRTLQVNYGYTF. The DNA for the CDR3 is TGTGCCAGCAGAACCCTCCAGGTGAACTATGGCTACACCTTC.

The chain combines TRBV9 with TRBJ2-7; possibly TRBD2 for D (5 bases). Germline loops: CDR1 SGDLS, CDR2 YYNGEE. The CDR3 is made up of 12 amino acids. Trimming shortened V by 0 bases and J by 7 bases, and 8 bases separated the two germline ends. For the CDR3, the DNA is TGTGCCAGCAGCGTAGGAGGGCTTGAGCAGTACTTC. Its protein product is CASSVGGLEQYF.

The genes are TRBV7-9 and TRBJ1-4, with D tentatively TRBD1 (5 bases). The CDR3 runs 15 residues. V lost 1 base, J lost 6 bases, and 12 bases lay in between. CDR1 is SEHNR and CDR2 is FQNEAQ in the germline V gene (reference sequence). The CDR3 nucleotides are TGTGCCAGCAGCTTAGAGGGGCGGGCGGATGAAAAACTGTTTTTT. This encodes CASSLEGRADEKLFF.

The J gene is TRBJ2-7, the V gene TRBV29-1, with a tentative D call TRBD1 (6 bases). Germline values: CDR1 SQVTM, CDR2 ANQGSEA. CDR3 length equals 15 residues. The V end was cut by 2 bases, the J end by 4 bases, with 18 bases between. CDR3 nucleotides: TGCAGCGTTGAATTATCTCGGCAGGGGCGGTACGAGCAGTACTTC. As protein: CSVELSRQGRYEQYF.

Only one count was recorded for this clone. V usage is TRBV1 and J usage is TRBJ2-7; TRBD2, as called in the table, went unchecked against the DNA. TRBV1 corresponds to a pseudogene. This CDR3 is built from 18 residues. This CDR3 reads CTSSQETSGNNRSYEQYF. For the CDR3, the DNA is TGCACCAGCAGCCAGGAGACTAGCGGGAACAACCGCTCCTACGAGCAGTACTTC.

The chain employs TRBV5-1 and TRBJ2-1; D is unclear. Germline CDR1 reads SGHRS; CDR2 reads YFSETQ. V was pared by 0 bases and J by 5 bases, with 6 bases between. The CDR3 spans 13 residues. CDR3 DNA: TGCGCCAGCAGCTTGGGCAAAGACAATGAGCAGTTCTTC. This codes for CASSLGKDNEQFF.

V usage is TRBV28 and J usage is TRBJ1-5, with D possibly being TRBD1 (5 bases). The CDR3 is 13 residues long. Trimming left V 10 bases short and J 5 bases short, with 15 bases between. CDR1 and CDR2 (germline): MDHEN, SYDVKM. CDR3 nucleotide sequence: TGTGCCACCCTCCCGACAGCTTATCAGCCCCAGCATTTT. It codes for CATLPTAYQPQHF.

This chain joins TRBV29-1 and TRBJ1-5; D uncertain. There are 12 residues in the CDR3. Germline lookup yields CDR1 SQVTM and CDR2 ANQGSEA. Trimming removed 7 bases from V and 7 bases from J, with 14 bases in between. CDR3 in DNA: TGCAGCGAAAGGGTGCGGGGACAGCCCCAGCATTTT. It encodes CSERVRGQPQHF.

V and J are TRBV2 and TRBJ2-7, with 8 bases aligning to TRBD2. This CDR3 has 12 residues. Germline lookup yields CDR1 SNHLY and CDR2 FYNNEI. V lost 0 bases and J lost 11; bases outside the gene matches: 3. CDR3 DNA sequence: TGTGCCAGCAGTGAAGCCTGGCGGGGGGAGTACTTC. Translated: CASSEAWRGEYF. Based on the CDR3 plus reference TRBV2 and TRBJ2-7, the full variable domain is EPEVTQTPSHQVTQMGQEVILRCVPISNHLYFYWYRQILGQKVEFLVSFYNNEISEKSEIFDDQFSVERPDGSNFTLKIRSTKLEDSAMYFCASSEAWRGEYFGPGTRLTVT.

This chain uses TRBV28 with TRBJ1-5; 10 bases line up with TRBD1. After removal of 6 bases from V and 3 bases from J, the junction contained 5 bases not matched to a gene. This CDR3 has 15 residues. Germline V lookup: CDR1 MDHEN, CDR2 SYDVKM. The DNA of the CDR3 is TGTGCCAGCAGGTGGGGACAGGGGAACAATCAGCCCCAGCATTTT. Residues: CASRWGQGNNQPQHF.

This rearrangement joins TRBV5-1 to TRBJ2-2, with 12 bases lining up with TRBD2. V was clipped by 2 bases and J by 4 bases; unmatched bases: 6. The germline CDR1 and CDR2 sequences are SGHRS and YFSETQ. There are 17 residues in the CDR3. CDR3 in amino acids: CASSLTTSGGITGELFF. CDR3 coding DNA: TGCGCCAGCAGCTTAACGACTAGCGGGGGCATCACCGGGGAGCTGTTTTTT.

V and J are TRBV5-4 and TRBJ2-7, with D uncertain. Trimming removed 4 bases at V and 3 bases at J, with 8 bases between. This CDR3 is 12 amino acids long. Germline lookup yields CDR1 SGHNT and CDR2 YYREEE (reference sequence). CDR3 nucleotide sequence: TGTGCCAGCAGCGGGGTAAACTACGAGCAGTACTTC. Translating it yields CASSGVNYEQYF.

The chain combines TRBV28 with TRBJ1-5; tentatively, D is TRBD1 (6 bases). Germline CDR1 reads MDHEN; CDR2 reads SYDVKM. Trimming removed 5 bases at V and 4 bases at J, with 21 bases between. The CDR3 length is 17 residues. CDR3 amino acids: CASSGLGGAAGNQPQHF. The CDR3 DNA reads TGTGCCAGCAGTGGGTTGGGGGGCGCTGCAGGGAATCAGCCCCAGCATTTT.

The rearrangement uses TRBV7-9 and TRBJ2-7, with D maybe TRBD1 (5 bases). Germline loops: CDR1 SEHNR, CDR2 FQNEAQ (reference sequence). The CDR3 is 13 residues long. The V gene lost 7 bases and the J gene lost 0 bases, with 10 bases spanning the gap. Here the CDR3 reads CASTWGTSYEQYF. The CDR3 nucleotides are TGTGCCAGCACCTGGGGCACCTCCTACGAGCAGTACTTC.

This clone was seen once. The rearrangement uses TRBV5-1 and TRBJ2-1; D gene ambiguous. V dropped 4 bases and J dropped 7 bases, with 15 bases sitting between them. This CDR3 is 14 amino acids long. Looked up from germline, CDR1 is SGHRS and CDR2 is YFSETQ. The CDR3 loop reads CASSPPPDGNEQFF. DNA for the CDR3: TGCGCCAGCAGCCCGCCCCCGGACGGAAATGAGCAGTTCTTC.

CDR3 nucleotide sequence: TGCGCCAGCAGCAGGGGACTAGCGGGAGTCTACGAGCAGTACTTC. Encoded protein: CASSRGLAGVYEQYF. The chain employs TRBV5-1 and TRBJ2-7, with TRBD2 matching over 14 bases. The junction had 3 bases not matched to a gene; V was cut back by 4 bases and J by 3 bases. Germline V lookup: CDR1 SGHRS, CDR2 YFSETQ. The CDR3 has 15 amino acids. Complete variable domain (other parts from reference TRBV5-1 and TRBJ2-7): KAGVTQTPRYLIKTRGQQVTLSCSPISGHRSVSWYQQTPGQGLQFLFEYFSETQRNKGNFPGRFSGRQFSNSRSEMNVSTLELGDSALYLCASSRGLAGVYEQYFGPGTRLTVT.

This rearrangement joins TRBV27 to TRBJ2-2; D unresolved. Trimming removed 5 bases at V and 5 bases at J, with 6 bases between. The CDR3 is 12 amino acids. Germline CDR1 reads MNHEY; CDR2 reads SMNVEV (reference sequence). CDR3: CASSLLTGELFF. In nucleotides, the CDR3 is TGTGCCAGCAGTCTGTTGACCGGGGAGCTGTTTTTT.